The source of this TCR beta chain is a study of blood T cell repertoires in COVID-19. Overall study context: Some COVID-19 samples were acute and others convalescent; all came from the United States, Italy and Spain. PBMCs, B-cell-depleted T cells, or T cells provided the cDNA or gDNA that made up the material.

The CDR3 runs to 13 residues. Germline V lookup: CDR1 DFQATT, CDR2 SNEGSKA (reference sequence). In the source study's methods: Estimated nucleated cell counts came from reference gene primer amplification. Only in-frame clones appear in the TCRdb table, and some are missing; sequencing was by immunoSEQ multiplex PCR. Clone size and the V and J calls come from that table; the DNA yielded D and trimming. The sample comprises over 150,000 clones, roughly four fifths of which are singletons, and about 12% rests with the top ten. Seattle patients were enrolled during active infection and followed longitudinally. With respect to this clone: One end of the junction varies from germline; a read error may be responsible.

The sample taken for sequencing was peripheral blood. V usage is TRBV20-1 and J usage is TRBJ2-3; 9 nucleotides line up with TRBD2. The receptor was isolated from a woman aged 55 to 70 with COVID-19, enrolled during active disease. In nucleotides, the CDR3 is TGCAGTGCTAGTGGGACTAGCAGAGATACGCAGTATTTT. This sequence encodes CSASGTSRDTQYF.